This passage covers 21 T cell receptor beta chains from one sample sequenced in a study of naive and memory T cell subsets. No antigens are known for them. Overall study findings and caveats: Possibly reflecting memory cells re-expressing CD45RA, a few larger clonotypes occurred in naive repertoires, especially CD8.

Two oligonucleotides, mixed equimolar, formed the beta constant-region primer covering TRBC1 and TRBC2. The ligated cDNA underwent four PCR rounds using SP2 and nested alpha and beta constant-region primers. TCRdb re-analysed the UMI-ligation and nested PCR reads in MiXCR, keeping a single row per CDR3 protein. The table records approximately 140,000 distinct CDR3 sequences, around 21% of them present only once. The sequenced material came from naive CD8+ T cells from blood. The receptors derive from a human donor in good health.

The table lists this clonotype with a few counts. This chain links TRBV28 with TRBJ1-2; 7 bases map to TRBD1. The CDR3 covers 15 residues. Per the germline V gene, CDR1 is MDHEN and CDR2 is SYDVKM. The trim removed 3 bases at V and 0 bases at J, leaving 4 bases unmatched. CDR3 region: CASSFVGTANYGYTF. Written as DNA, the CDR3 is TGTGCCAGCAGTTTTGTAGGGACAGCTAACTATGGCTACACCTTC.

In DNA form, the CDR3 reads TGTGCCAGCAGCTTAGTTTCACAGGGGCGTGGAGAGCAGTACTTC. This translates into CASSLVSQGRGEQYF. The rearrangement links TRBV7-9 to TRBJ2-7; TRBD1 aligns across 7 bases. CDR1 SEHNR and CDR2 FQNEAQ come from the germline V gene (reference sequence). The V and J ends lost 1 base and 7 bases, in that order; junction bases with no gene match: 10. The CDR3 totals 15 residues. The full variable domain, its missing parts supplied by reference TRBV7-9 and TRBJ2-7, is DTGVSQNPRHKITKRGQNVTFRCDPISEHNRLYWYRQTLGQGPEFLTYFQNEAQLEKSRLLSDRFSAERPKGSFSTLEIQRTEQGDSAMYLCASSLVSQGRGEQYFGPGTRLTVT.

This sequence joins TRBV12-3 or TRBV12-4 and TRBJ2-2; TRBD1 might be the D (5 bases). Trimming took off 7 bases at V and 0 bases at J, with 9 bases between the two ends. The CDR3 consists of 14 residues. CDR3 DNA sequence: TGTGCCAGCATTTCGACAGCGAACACCGGGGAGCTGTTTTTT. This translates into CASISTANTGELFF.

The chain links TRBV18 to TRBJ1-1; D is perhaps TRBD1 (6 bases). CDR1 is KGHSH, CDR2 LQKENI, per germline. Deletions cut 5 bases from V and 1 base from J, with 11 bases between. The CDR3 totals 14 residues. In DNA form, the CDR3 reads TGTGCCAGCTCAACCGCGACAGGGAACACTGAAGCTTTCTTT. Translation: CASSTATGNTEAFF. The full variable domain, completed using reference TRBV18 and TRBJ1-1, is NAGVMQNPRHLVRRRGQEARLRCSPMKGHSHVYWYRQLPEEGLKFMVYLQKENIIDESGMPKERFSAEFPKEGPSILRIQQVVRGDSAAYFCASSTATGNTEAFFGQGTRLTVV.

The V call is TRBV19, the J call TRBJ2-1, with 9 positions matching TRBD1. The J segment lost 9 bases and the V segment lost 5 bases, leaving 5 bases of the junction unmatched. From germline, CDR1 is LNHDA and CDR2 SQIVND (reference sequence). The CDR3 consists of 13 residues. The CDR3 is CASSAGQGFEQFF. The CDR3 bases are TGTGCCAGTAGTGCGGGACAGGGTTTTGAGCAGTTCTTC.

This chain connects TRBV11-2 to TRBJ2-7, with a weak D call TRBD2 (5 bases). The CDR3 consists of 15 residues. V shed 5 bases and J shed 3 bases, with 17 bases lying between them. Germline CDR1 and CDR2: SGHAT and FQNNGV. The DNA for the CDR3 is TGTGCCAGCAGCCCCCTATCGGGGATCCTCTACGAGCAGTACTTC. The encoded protein is CASSPLSGILYEQYF.

This clonotype has just a few counts. The rearrangement links TRBV12-3 or TRBV12-4 to TRBJ2-7, with 7 bases lining up with TRBD1. J was trimmed by 5 bases and V by 4 bases; bases with no gene match: 2. The CDR3 is made up of 12 amino acids. The CDR3 DNA follows: TGTGCCAGCAGTTGGGGGACAGACGAGCAGTACTTC. It is translated as CASSWGTDEQYF.

The rearrangement joins TRBV28 to TRBJ1-3; D unresolved. The CDR3 runs to 14 residues. Germline values: CDR1 MDHEN, CDR2 SYDVKM. V was clipped by 2 bases and J by 8 bases, with 13 bases between them. The CDR3 sequence: CASSLPLSGDTIYF. Here the CDR3 DNA reads TGTGCCAGCAGTTTACCCCTATCCGGAGACACCATATATTTT.

This clonotype has just a few counts. The rearrangement joins TRBV12-3 or TRBV12-4 to TRBJ2-5; no firm D call. The V gene lost 3 bases and the J gene lost 4 bases, with 9 bases spanning the gap. There are 13 residues in the CDR3. Here the CDR3 reads CASSFVRRETQYF. The CDR3 region has the DNA TGTGCCAGCAGTTTCGTTAGGAGAGAGACCCAGTACTTC.

This clonotype has only a few counts. The rearrangement joins TRBV4-1 to TRBJ2-3; TRBD1 aligns across 10 bases. Unmatched junction bases numbered 16, after V lost 8 bases and J lost 2 bases. This CDR3 region has 18 residues. Germline CDR1 reads MGHRA; CDR2 reads YSYEKL. CDR3 sequence: CASEGDRGQGTATDTQYF. The CDR3 DNA is TGCGCCAGCGAGGGGGACAGGGGCCAGGGGACGGCCACAGATACGCAGTATTTT.

The gene calls are TRBV3-1 and TRBJ2-7; 8 nucleotides agree with TRBD2. Germline V gene sequence: CDR1 LGHDT, CDR2 YNNKEL (reference sequence). This CDR3 contains 14 residues. Trimming removed 4 bases from V and 4 bases from J; junction bases left unmatched: 6. CDR3 in DNA: TGTGCCAGCAGCCTGGGACTAGGGATTTACGAGCAGTACTTC. Protein: CASSLGLGIYEQYF.

There are a few counts of this clonotype. The chain uses TRBV4-3 and TRBJ2-7, with D maybe TRBD1 (6 bases). CDR1 LGHNA and CDR2 YSLEER come from the germline V gene. The CDR3 length is 19 residues. Trimming removed 0 bases from V and 4 bases from J, with 25 bases in between. CDR3 region: CASSQEPVLGTREIYEQYF. CDR3 DNA sequence: TGCGCCAGCAGCCAAGAACCGGTTTTAGGGACAAGAGAAATTTACGAGCAGTACTTC.

This clonotype appeared a few times. The chain employs TRBV12-3 or TRBV12-4 and TRBJ2-7, with D perhaps given as TRBD1 or TRBD2 (5 bases each). CDR3 length: 16 amino acids. With 1 base removed from V and 4 bases from J, the gap between germline ends came to 17 bases. The CDR3 nucleotides are TGTGCCAGCAGTTTAGGTAGCTCGGGGCCGCCTTACGAGCAGTACTTC. Translation gives CASSLGSSGPPYEQYF.

J is TRBJ2-7 and V is TRBV4-1; tentative D call: TRBD1 (6 bases). V was shortened by 0 bases and J by 4 bases, with 16 bases between the two germline ends. Germline CDR1 and CDR2: MGHRA and YSYEKL. This CDR3 has 16 residues. The CDR3 sequence: CASSQEDGDIAYEQYF. DNA for the CDR3: TGCGCCAGCAGCCAAGAAGATGGGGACATAGCGTACGAGCAGTACTTC.

This clonotype was detected a few times. This chain joins TRBV6-6 and TRBJ2-5; D gene uncertain. V shed 8 bases and J shed 5 bases, with 12 bases lying between them. CDR1 is MNHNY and CDR2 is SVGAGI in the germline V gene (reference sequence). CDR3 length equals 12 residues. This chain's CDR3 is CASLANRETQYF. Written as DNA, the CDR3 is TGTGCCAGCCTGGCTAACCGCGAGACCCAGTACTTC.

This clonotype was recorded a few times. The chain uses TRBV4-1 and TRBJ1-1; D is uncertain. Trimming took 2 bases from V and 7 from J, leaving 11 bases between them. The germline V gene encodes CDR1 MGHRA and CDR2 YSYEKL. The CDR3 loop spans 13 amino acids. In DNA, the CDR3 is TGCGCCAGCAGCCAAAGTCCGTGGAGTGAAGCTTTCTTT. Residues: CASSQSPWSEAFF.

This clonotype occurred once. The chain couples TRBV4-1 to TRBJ1-1, with D unclear. Trimming pared 1 base from V and 1 base from J, leaving 10 bases between. The CDR3 is 15 residues long. The germline CDR1 and CDR2 sequences are MGHRA and YSYEKL. The CDR3 DNA reads as TGCGCCAGCAGCCAAGTCCAGACATCGAACACTGAAGCTTTCTTT. Translation gives CASSQVQTSNTEAFF.

This clonotype was counted a single time. The chain couples TRBV6-5 to TRBJ1-1; D is perhaps TRBD1 (5 bases). The CDR3 is 12 residues long. The V end lost 0 bases, the J end lost 6 bases, and 5 bases lay between the germline ends. The germline gives CDR1 MNHEY, CDR2 SVGAGI. The CDR3 protein is CASSYSGAEAFF. CDR3 in DNA: TGTGCCAGCAGTTACTCGGGGGCTGAAGCTTTCTTT.

The chain combines TRBV2 with TRBJ1-5, with D unclear. The CDR3 sequence is 13 residues long. In germline, CDR1 is SNHLY, CDR2 FYNNEI. V lost 10 bases to trimming and J lost 5 bases, with 15 bases between them. The CDR3 sequence is CATLESFDQPQHF. DNA for the CDR3: TGTGCCACCCTGGAAAGTTTCGATCAGCCCCAGCATTTT.

A few counts support this clonotype. The chain carries TRBV6-2 or TRBV6-3 and TRBJ1-5; D may be TRBD1 (5 bases). V was shortened by 8 bases and J by 0 bases, with 14 bases between the two germline ends. Germline CDR1 MNHEY, CDR2 SVGEGT. CDR3 length: 15 amino acids. The CDR3 reads CASSEEGYSNQPQHF. The CDR3 region has the DNA TGTGCCAGCTCAGAAGAGGGGTATAGCAATCAGCCCCAGCATTTT.

In this sample, this clonotype turned up a few times. The rearrangement links TRBV6-6 to TRBJ2-3; 9 nucleotides agree with TRBD2. With V trimmed by 7 bases and J by 4 bases, 9 bases remained unmatched. Germline values: CDR1 MNHNY, CDR2 SVGAGI (reference sequence). The CDR3 length is 15 residues. The CDR3 sequence is CASILSGSGADTQYF. The CDR3 region has the DNA TGTGCCAGCATCCTTAGCGGGAGTGGCGCAGATACGCAGTATTTT.